Listed here is a single T cell receptor beta chain. Its antigen is unidentified. Tissue for this sample was collected 2-4 cm from the breast tumor. The data belong to a study of early stage breast cancer tumors. The wider study: About 80% of the 16 invasive tumors were ER+, PR+ and HER2-. Broader study findings: Blood repertoires resembled normal breast more than tumor.

The CDR3 consists of 15 residues. V gave up 3 bases and J gave up 4 bases; unmatched junction bases: 4. Per germline, CDR1 GTSNPN and CDR2 SVGIG (reference sequence). Each sample had two DNA replicates, approximately 0.52 ug blood or about 1.5 ug tissue. Clones were sequenced by immunoSEQ multiplex PCR, and TCRdb holds only the in-frame ones, with some missing. Found here are some 9,700 clones, under 80% of them singletons; the top ten hold 8.5% to 10%. The source is a person in their 40s with breast cancer. Sequencing was carried out using normal breast tissue next to the tumor. The chain combines TRBV30 with TRBJ2-1; 12 bases match TRBD2. CDR3 nucleotide sequence: TGTGCCTGGAGACGGACTAGCGGGACTTACAATGAGCAGTTCTTC. It yields the protein CAWRRTSGTYNEQFF.